The clone carrying this T cell receptor beta chain was seen only a few times. Antigen unknown. J lost 0 bases, V lost 4 bases, and 18 bases had no gene match. The germline gives CDR1 MDHEN, CDR2 SYDVKM. This CDR3 has 21 residues. The data are from a study of graft-versus-host responses after intestinal transplantation. About the research overall: The whole recipient group had anti-thymocyte globulin induction followed by tacrolimus and steroids for three to four years. Findings of the study overall: Within allografts, high graft-versus-host to host-versus-graft clonal ratios were seen among patients with graft-donor T cell macrochimerism.

Measured with immunoSEQ multiplex PCR; TCRdb has only the in-frame clones, and not every one. Found here are about 57,000 clones, around 90% of them singletons; the top ten hold 1.5% to 2%. The chain employs TRBV28 and TRBJ1-6; 7 bases are a match to TRBD1. Sequencing was performed on PBMCs, taken 26 days after transplant. The clonotype comes from a human patient who received an intestinal transplant, so some T cells may come from the graft donor. Here the CDR3 DNA reads TGTGCCAGCAGTTACCTCCGGGACAGCCATGATTCCTTCTCCTATAATTCACCCCTCCACTTT. Its translation is CASSYLRDSHDSFSYNSPLHF.